Following are 24 T cell receptor beta chains from one sample sequenced in a study of somatic mutations in cytotoxic T cells in rheumatoid arthritis. Here immunoSEQ multiplex PCR was the method, and the copy in TCRdb shows in-frame clones only, minus some. This sample has 18,000 or so clones, with about four fifths found just once. Sequencing was performed on CD8+ T cells sorted from blood. The receptors here all came from an adult with rheumatoid arthritis.

For this clone: Just one base apart from a much larger clone, this may be a read error. This chain links TRBV14 with TRBJ2-7; D gene uncertain. V lost 3 bases, J lost 1 base, and 1 base lay in between. The germline CDR1 and CDR2 sequences are SGHDN and FVKESK. This CDR3 region has 11 residues. CDR3 bases: TGTGCCAGCAGCCAGTCCTACGAGCAGTACTTC. Translation gives CASSQSYEQYF.

The chain links TRBV13 to TRBJ2-3; 13 bases map to TRBD2. CDR3 length: 16 amino acids. Germline V gene lookup returns CDR1 PRHDT and CDR2 FYEKMQ (reference sequence). V gave up 5 bases and J gave up 5 bases; unmatched junction bases: 7. CDR3 amino acids: CASSDGLAGERDTQYF. The CDR3 nucleotides read TGTGCCAGCAGCGACGGACTAGCGGGGGAACGAGATACGCAGTATTTT. Full variable domain (rest looked up from reference TRBV13 and TRBJ2-3): AAGVIQSPRHLIKEKRETATLKCYPIPRHDTVYWYQQGPGQDPQFLISFYEKMQSDKGSIPDRFSAQQFSDYHSELNMSSLELGDSALYFCASSDGLAGERDTQYFGPGTRLTVL.

This clone was found once. The rearrangement links TRBV29-1 to TRBJ1-2; no clear D gene. The CDR3 extends over 8 amino acids. Germline V gives CDR1 SQVTM, CDR2 ANQGSEA. Trimming cost V 6 bases and J 7 bases, with 3 bases left between them. The CDR3 sequence: CSVSGYTF. CDR3 nucleotides: TGCAGCGTCAGTGGCTACACCTTC.

The chain recombines TRBV10-3 with TRBJ2-2; D might be TRBD2 (6 bases). Trimming shortened V by 4 bases and J by 5 bases, and 17 bases separated the two germline ends. The length of the CDR3 is 16 residues. Looked up from germline, CDR1 is ENHRY and CDR2 is SYGVKD. DNA of the CDR3: TGTGCCATCAGTGTTTCGAGACTAGTGGAAACCGGGGAGCTGTTTTTT. Protein sequence: CAISVSRLVETGELFF.

The rearrangement uses TRBV5-1 and TRBJ2-1; 9 bases agree with TRBD2. The V segment lost 0 bases and the J segment 4 bases; nucleotides outside the gene matches: 8. The CDR3 sequence is 17 residues long. CDR1 is SGHRS and CDR2 is YFSETQ in the germline V gene. The CDR3 sequence: CASSLVSGSQFYNEQFF. CDR3 nucleotides: TGCGCCAGCAGCTTGGTTAGCGGGAGTCAATTTTACAATGAGCAGTTCTTC.

The V and J genes are TRBV7-2 and TRBJ2-7; D is perhaps TRBD1 (5 bases). Trimming took off 1 base at V and 0 bases at J, with 16 bases between the two ends. This CDR3 is built from 17 residues. In germline, CDR1 is SGHTA, CDR2 FQGNSA. As DNA, the CDR3 is TGTGCCAGCAGCTTAGTAGGGGTTGGGGTCTACTCCTACGAGCAGTACTTC. Its protein product is CASSLVGVGVYSYEQYF.

The chain links TRBV5-1 to TRBJ1-3; TRBD1 is a possible D gene (6 bases). V lost 2 bases and J 0 bases, leaving 15 bases between the germline ends. Looked up from germline, CDR1 is SGHRS and CDR2 is YFSETQ. The CDR3 is made up of 17 amino acids. CDR3 region: CASSLEGGRSSGNTIYF. The CDR3, as DNA: TGCGCCAGCAGCTTAGAAGGGGGGCGAAGCTCTGGAAACACCATATATTTT. The complete variable domain, with remaining parts taken from reference TRBV5-1 and TRBJ1-3, reads KAGVTQTPRYLIKTRGQQVTLSCSPISGHRSVSWYQQTPGQGLQFLFEYFSETQRNKGNFPGRFSGRQFSNSRSEMNVSTLELGDSALYLCASSLEGGRSSGNTIYFGEGSWLTVV.

This sequence joins TRBV11-1 and TRBJ2-5, with 12 bases lining up with TRBD2. This CDR3 contains 16 residues. Trimming at V came to 5 bases and at J to 2 bases, leaving 6 bases not matched to a gene. From germline, CDR1 is SGHAT and CDR2 FQDESV (reference sequence). CDR3 amino acids: CASSPRLAGAQETQYF. In DNA form, the CDR3 reads TGTGCCAGCAGCCCGCGACTAGCGGGGGCACAAGAGACCCAGTACTTC. Complete variable domain (other parts from reference TRBV11-1 and TRBJ2-5): EAEVAQSPRYKITEKSQAVAFWCDPISGHATLYWYRQILGQGPELLVQFQDESVVDDSQLPKDRFSAERLKGVDSTLKIQPAELGDSAMYLCASSPRLAGAQETQYFGPGTRLLVL.

In nucleotides, the CDR3 is TGTGCCAGTAGTATAAGGGGGGGGACAGGGCCGTCTTTCGAGCAGTACTTC. This sequence encodes CASSIRGGTGPSFEQYF. The V call is TRBV19, the J call TRBJ2-7, with TRBD1 identical over 9 bases. The CDR3 contains 17 residues. The trim removed 2 bases at V and 6 bases at J, leaving 14 bases unmatched. Germline CDR1 reads LNHDA; CDR2 reads SQIVND (reference sequence). The full variable domain, its missing parts supplied by reference TRBV19 and TRBJ2-7, is DGGITQSPKYLFRKEGQNVTLSCEQNLNHDAMYWYRQDPGQGLRLIYYSQIVNDFQKGDIAEGYSVSREKKESFPLTVTSAQKNPTAFYLCASSIRGGTGPSFEQYFGPGTRLTVT.

V usage is TRBV10-3 and J usage is TRBJ2-1, with D perhaps matching TRBD1 or TRBD2 (6 bases each). V was trimmed by 10 bases and J by 9 bases, leaving 13 bases between them. Germline lookup yields CDR1 ENHRY and CDR2 SYGVKD. There are 11 residues in the CDR3. CDR3 nucleotide sequence: TGTGCCACCCTAGGGGGAGGTGAGCAGTTCTTC. Translated, it gives CATLGGGEQFF.

As regards this clone: Other DNA sequences in this sample translate to the same CDR3. This sequence joins TRBV7-9 and TRBJ2-7; the D gene could be TRBD1 or TRBD2 (5 bases each). The CDR3 runs to 12 residues. Germline-derived CDR1 and CDR2 are SEHNR and FQNEAQ (reference sequence). V gave up 3 bases and J gave up 2 bases, with 5 bases separating them. The CDR3 here is CASSLGAYEQYF. The CDR3 DNA is TGTGCCAGCAGCTTGGGGGCCTACGAGCAGTACTTC. The full variable domain, its missing parts supplied by reference TRBV7-9 and TRBJ2-7, is DTGVSQNPRHKITKRGQNVTFRCDPISEHNRLYWYRQTLGQGPEFLTYFQNEAQLEKSRLLSDRFSAERPKGSFSTLEIQRTEQGDSAMYLCASSLGAYEQYFGPGTRLTVT.

V and J are TRBV27 and TRBJ2-7; TRBD1 matches 9 bases. The germline V gene has CDR1 MNHEY and CDR2 SMNVEV (reference sequence). CDR3 size: 15 residues. The J segment lost 0 bases and the V segment lost 5 bases, leaving 5 bases of the junction unmatched. As DNA, the CDR3 is TGTGCCAGCAGTCTGGACAGGGGAGGCTCCTACGAGCAGTACTTC. It is translated as CASSLDRGGSYEQYF.

This clone came up once. This chain links TRBV6-5 with TRBJ2-1, with D unresolved. The CDR3 runs 13 residues. Trimming shortened V by 1 base and J by 7 bases, and 8 bases separated the two germline ends. The germline V gene encodes CDR1 MNHEY and CDR2 SVGAGI. The CDR3 region is CASSYWAENEQFF. The CDR3 bases are TGTGCCAGCAGTTACTGGGCGGAGAATGAGCAGTTCTTC.

The chain has TRBV9 and TRBJ2-1; no clear D gene. The CDR3 contains 13 residues. Deletions cut 3 bases from V and 8 bases from J, with 12 bases between. The germline gives CDR1 SGDLS, CDR2 YYNGEE. CDR3 in DNA: TGTGCCAGCAGCGGACCCTCAAGCGATGAGCAGTTCTTC. This translates into CASSGPSSDEQFF.

CDR3 coding DNA: TGTGCCAGCAGTAGGGTTGAAAGGGCCAACGTCCTGACTTTC. Amino acid sequence: CASSRVERANVLTF. The V and J genes are TRBV13 and TRBJ2-6; D is ambiguous. The CDR3 is 14 amino acids. Germline V gene data show CDR1 as PRHDT and CDR2 as FYEKMQ (reference sequence). The ends were cut back, 6 bases at V and 5 bases at J, with 11 bases in the middle.

The chain has TRBV19 and TRBJ1-1; D is undetermined. The germline V and J ends were trimmed by 6 bases and 2 bases, with 19 bases remaining between them. CDR1 and CDR2 (germline): LNHDA, SQIVND (reference sequence). The CDR3 length is 16 residues. Written as DNA, the CDR3 is TGTGCCAGTAGGGATCGAGCAATAAGGAGAAACACTGAAGCTTTCTTT. Amino acids: CASRDRAIRRNTEAFF.

The chain recombines TRBV10-3 with TRBJ2-2; 10 nucleotides align to TRBD2. This CDR3 has 19 residues. Germline CDR1 and CDR2: ENHRY and SYGVKD. Trimming removed 6 bases from V and 4 bases from J; junction bases left unmatched: 17. Here the CDR3 DNA reads TGTGCCATCAGCCCGTCCTCTCCAGCGGGGGGGCCGGGCACCGGGGAGCTGTTTTTT. This gives the protein CAISPSSPAGGPGTGELFF.

The chain uses TRBV28 and TRBJ2-1; no firm D call. Trimming shortened V by 5 bases and J by 2 bases, and 13 bases separated the two germline ends. Germline CDR1 MDHEN, CDR2 SYDVKM. The CDR3 consists of 15 residues. The DNA for the CDR3 is TGTGCCAGCAGTCCCCACAGCTTTACCTACAATGAGCAGTTCTTC. Amino acid sequence: CASSPHSFTYNEQFF.

This rearrangement joins TRBV14 to TRBJ1-3, with D unresolved. This CDR3 spans 14 amino acids. V was pared by 1 base and J by 8 bases, with 12 bases between. CDR1 is SGHDN, CDR2 FVKESK, per germline. The CDR3 DNA reads as TGTGCCAGCAGCCAAGGCCCGGGTAGACACACCATATATTTT. Protein sequence: CASSQGPGRHTIYF.

The CDR3: CASGLPRTVKLGTEAFF. CDR3 sequence (DNA): TGTGCTAGTGGTTTGCCCAGGACAGTAAAGTTGGGCACTGAAGCTTTCTTT. V and J are TRBV12-5 and TRBJ1-1, with D maybe TRBD1 (6 bases). Per germline, CDR1 LGHNT and CDR2 FRNRAP. Trimming removed 2 bases at V and 4 bases at J, with 20 bases between. The CDR3 length is 17 residues.

The sample holds one count of this clone. The chain couples TRBV5-6 to TRBJ2-7; a possible D gene is TRBD2 (6 bases). The CDR3 is 14 residues long. Germline V lookup: CDR1 SGHDT, CDR2 YYEEEE. The germline V and J ends were trimmed by 0 bases and 7 bases, with 14 bases remaining between them. The CDR3 DNA is TGTGCCAGCAGCTTGGGGGGGGACTTCTGGGAGCAGTACTTC. This sequence encodes CASSLGGDFWEQYF.

The chain is built from TRBV15 and TRBJ1-2, with no clear D. The CDR3 loop spans 15 amino acids. V lost 0 bases and J lost 0, with 8 bases in between. In germline, CDR1 is LNHNV, CDR2 YYDKDF (reference sequence). CDR3 region: CATSRETVTNYGYTF. The CDR3 DNA reads as TGTGCCACCAGCAGAGAGACGGTGACTAACTATGGCTACACCTTC.

This sequence joins TRBV9 and TRBJ2-1; TRBD2 matches at 11 bases. Germline values: CDR1 SGDLS, CDR2 YYNGEE. The CDR3 covers 16 residues. Unmatched junction bases numbered 4, after V lost 0 bases and J lost 5 bases. The CDR3, as DNA: TGTGCCAGCAGCGTAGATGTACTAGCGGGGGACAATGAGCAGTTCTTC. Translating it yields CASSVDVLAGDNEQFF.

The V call is TRBV7-9, the J call TRBJ1-5, with 10 bases that match TRBD1. From germline, CDR1 is SEHNR and CDR2 FQNEAQ (reference sequence). The CDR3 covers 16 residues. V lost 3 bases and J lost 4; bases outside the gene matches: 6. The CDR3 spells CASSFGQGVRNQPQHF. DNA of the CDR3: TGTGCCAGCAGCTTCGGACAGGGGGTCCGGAATCAGCCCCAGCATTTT.